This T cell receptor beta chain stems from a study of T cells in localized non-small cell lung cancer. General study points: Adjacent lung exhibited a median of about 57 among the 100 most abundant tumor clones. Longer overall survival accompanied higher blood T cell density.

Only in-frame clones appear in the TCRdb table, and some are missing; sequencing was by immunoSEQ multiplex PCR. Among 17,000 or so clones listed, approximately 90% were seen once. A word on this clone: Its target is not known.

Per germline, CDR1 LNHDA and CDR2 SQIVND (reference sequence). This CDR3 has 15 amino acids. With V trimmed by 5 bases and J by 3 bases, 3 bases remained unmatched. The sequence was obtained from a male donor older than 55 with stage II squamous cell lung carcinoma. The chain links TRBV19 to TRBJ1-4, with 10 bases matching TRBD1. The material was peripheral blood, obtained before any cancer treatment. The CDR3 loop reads CASSPTGGPNEKLFF. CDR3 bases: TGTGCCAGTAGTCCGACAGGGGGCCCTAATGAAAAACTGTTTTTT.